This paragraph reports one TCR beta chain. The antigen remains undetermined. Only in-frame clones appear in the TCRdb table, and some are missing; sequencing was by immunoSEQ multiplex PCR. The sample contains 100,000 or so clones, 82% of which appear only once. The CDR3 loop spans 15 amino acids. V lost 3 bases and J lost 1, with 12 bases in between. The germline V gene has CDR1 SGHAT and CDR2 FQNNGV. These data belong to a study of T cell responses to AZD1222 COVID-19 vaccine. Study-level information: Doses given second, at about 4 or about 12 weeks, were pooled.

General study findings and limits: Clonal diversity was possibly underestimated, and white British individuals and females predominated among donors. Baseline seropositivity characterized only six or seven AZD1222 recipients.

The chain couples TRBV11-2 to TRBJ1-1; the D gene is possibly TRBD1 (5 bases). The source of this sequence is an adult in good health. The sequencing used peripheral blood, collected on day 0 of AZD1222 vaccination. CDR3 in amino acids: CASSFSGRRNTEAFF. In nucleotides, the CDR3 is TGTGCCAGCAGCTTCTCGGGACGGAGGAACACTGAAGCTTTCTTT. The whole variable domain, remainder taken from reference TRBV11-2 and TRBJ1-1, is EAGVAQSPRYKIIEKRQSVAFWCNPISGHATLYWYQQILGQGPKLLIQFQNNGVVDDSQLPKDRFSAERLKGVDSTLKIQPAKLEDSAVYLCASSFSGRRNTEAFFGQGTRLTVV.